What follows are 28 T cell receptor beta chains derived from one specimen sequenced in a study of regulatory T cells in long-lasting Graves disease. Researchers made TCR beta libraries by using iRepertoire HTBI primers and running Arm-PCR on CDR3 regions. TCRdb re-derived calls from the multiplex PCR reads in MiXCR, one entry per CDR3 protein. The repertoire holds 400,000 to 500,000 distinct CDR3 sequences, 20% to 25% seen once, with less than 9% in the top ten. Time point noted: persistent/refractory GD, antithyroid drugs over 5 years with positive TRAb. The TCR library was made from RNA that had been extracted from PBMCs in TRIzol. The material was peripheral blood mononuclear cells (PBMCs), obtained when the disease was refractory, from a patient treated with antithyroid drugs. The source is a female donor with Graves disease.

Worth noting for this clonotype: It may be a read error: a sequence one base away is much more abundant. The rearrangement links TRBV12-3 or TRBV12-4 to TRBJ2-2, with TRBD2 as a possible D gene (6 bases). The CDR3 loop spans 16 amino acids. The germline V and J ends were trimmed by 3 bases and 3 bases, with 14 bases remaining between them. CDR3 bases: TGTGCCAGCAGTTTGCGGCCGGGCGGGGACACCGGGGAGCTGTTTTTT. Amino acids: CASSLRPGGDTGELFF.

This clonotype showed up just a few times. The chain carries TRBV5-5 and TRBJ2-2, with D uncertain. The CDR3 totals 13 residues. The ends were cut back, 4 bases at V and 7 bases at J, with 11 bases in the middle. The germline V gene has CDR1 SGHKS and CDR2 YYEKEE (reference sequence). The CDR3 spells CASSLAPVGELFF. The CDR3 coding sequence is TGTGCCAGCAGCCTCGCCCCCGTCGGGGAGCTGTTTTTT. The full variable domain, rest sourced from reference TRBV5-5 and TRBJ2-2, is DAGVTQSPTHLIKTRGQQVTLRCSPISGHKSVSWYQQVLGQGPQFIFQYYEKEERGRGNFPDRFSARQFPNYSSELNVNALLLGDSALYLCASSLAPVGELFFGEGSRLTVL.

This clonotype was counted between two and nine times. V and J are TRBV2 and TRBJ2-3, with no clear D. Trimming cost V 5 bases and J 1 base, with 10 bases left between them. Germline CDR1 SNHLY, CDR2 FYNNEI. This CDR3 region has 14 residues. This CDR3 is CASSFSRGTDTQYF. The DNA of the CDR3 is TGTGCCAGCAGTTTCTCTCGGGGCACAGATACGCAGTATTTT.

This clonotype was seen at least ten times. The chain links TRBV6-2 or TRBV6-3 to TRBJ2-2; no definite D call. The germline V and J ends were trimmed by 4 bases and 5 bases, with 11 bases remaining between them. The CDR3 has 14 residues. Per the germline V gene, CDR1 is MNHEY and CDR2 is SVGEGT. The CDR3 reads CASSWGVLTGELFF. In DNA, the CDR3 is TGTGCCAGCAGTTGGGGTGTGCTAACCGGGGAGCTGTTTTTT.

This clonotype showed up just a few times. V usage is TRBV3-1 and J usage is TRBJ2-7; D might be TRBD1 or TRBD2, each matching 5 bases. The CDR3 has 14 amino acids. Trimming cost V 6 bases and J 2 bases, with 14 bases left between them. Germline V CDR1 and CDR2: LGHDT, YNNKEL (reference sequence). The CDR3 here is CASRSGTYPYEQYF. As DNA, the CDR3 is TGTGCCAGCAGATCCGGGACGTACCCCTACGAGCAGTACTTC.

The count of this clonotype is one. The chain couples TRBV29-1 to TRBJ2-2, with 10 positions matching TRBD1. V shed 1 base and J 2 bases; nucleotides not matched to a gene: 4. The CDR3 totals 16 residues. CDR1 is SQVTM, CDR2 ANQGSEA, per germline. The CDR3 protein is CSVEARDRGNTGELFF. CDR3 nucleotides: TGCAGCGTTGAAGCCCGGGACAGGGGTAACACCGGGGAGCTGTTTTTT.

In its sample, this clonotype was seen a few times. The DNA of the CDR3 is TGTGCCAGCAGCTTAGGGGGGTCAGGGCTAGGCTATGGCTACACCTTC. It is translated as CASSLGGSGLGYGYTF. The rearrangement joins TRBV7-2 to TRBJ1-2, with D possibly being TRBD1 (5 bases). From germline, CDR1 is SGHTA and CDR2 FQGNSA. V dropped 1 base and J dropped 4 bases, with 16 bases sitting between them. The CDR3 length is 16 residues.

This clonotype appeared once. This CDR3 is CAAPGGNYGYTF. Here the CDR3 DNA reads TGTGCCGCCCCAGGGGGGAACTATGGCTACACCTTC. The chain has TRBV27 and TRBJ1-2, with 7 bases identical to TRBD1. Per germline, CDR1 MNHEY and CDR2 SMNVEV (reference sequence). The ends lost 11 bases at V and 2 bases at J; junction bases unmatched: 5. The CDR3 is 12 amino acids.

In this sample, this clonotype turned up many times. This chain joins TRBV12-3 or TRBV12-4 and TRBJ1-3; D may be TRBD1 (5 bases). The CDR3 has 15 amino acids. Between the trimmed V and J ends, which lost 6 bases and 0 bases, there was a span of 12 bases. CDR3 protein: CASSRRGVSGNTIYF. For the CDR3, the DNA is TGTGCCAGCAGCCGGCGAGGGGTCTCTGGAAACACCATATATTTT.

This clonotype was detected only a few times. This CDR3 is CAWSVQNNQPQHF. The CDR3 DNA follows: TGTGCCTGGAGTGTACAGAACAATCAGCCCCAGCATTTT. This chain uses TRBV30 with TRBJ1-5; no clear D gene. The CDR3 is made up of 13 amino acids. Germline CDR1 GTSNPN, CDR2 SVGIG (reference sequence). V shed 0 bases and J shed 3 bases, with 6 bases lying between them.

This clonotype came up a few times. Here the CDR3 reads CASSNRQGSNQPQHF. The CDR3 nucleotides are TGTGCCAGTAGTAACCGACAGGGTAGCAATCAGCCCCAGCATTTT. J is TRBJ1-5 and V is TRBV19; TRBD1 aligns across 7 bases. CDR1 and CDR2 from the germline V gene are LNHDA and SQIVND (reference sequence). The CDR3 runs 15 residues. V gave up 4 bases and J gave up 0 bases; unmatched junction bases: 3.

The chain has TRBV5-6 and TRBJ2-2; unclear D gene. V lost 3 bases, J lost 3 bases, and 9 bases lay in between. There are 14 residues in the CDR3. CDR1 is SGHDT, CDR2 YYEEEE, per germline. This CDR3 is CASSSSDDTGELFF. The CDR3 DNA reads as TGTGCCAGCAGCTCAAGTGACGACACCGGGGAGCTGTTTTTT.

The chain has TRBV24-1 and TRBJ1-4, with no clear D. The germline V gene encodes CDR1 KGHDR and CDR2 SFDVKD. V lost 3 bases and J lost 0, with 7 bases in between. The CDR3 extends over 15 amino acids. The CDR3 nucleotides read TGTGCCACCAGTGATGGTAGGGCAACTAATGAAAAACTGTTTTTT. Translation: CATSDGRATNEKLFF.

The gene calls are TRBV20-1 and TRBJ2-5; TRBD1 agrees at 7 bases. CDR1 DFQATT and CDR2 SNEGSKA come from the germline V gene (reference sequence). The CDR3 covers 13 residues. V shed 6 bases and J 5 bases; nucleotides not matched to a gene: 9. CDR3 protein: CSAPTGLRETQYF. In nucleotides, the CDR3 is TGCAGTGCGCCGACAGGGCTTCGGGAGACCCAGTACTTC.

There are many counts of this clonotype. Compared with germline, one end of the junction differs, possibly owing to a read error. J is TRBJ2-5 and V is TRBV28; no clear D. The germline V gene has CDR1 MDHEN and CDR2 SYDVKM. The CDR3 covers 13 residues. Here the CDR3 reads CASSFGGQETQYF. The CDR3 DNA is TGTGCTAGCAGCTTTGGCGGCCAAGAGACCCAGTACTTC.

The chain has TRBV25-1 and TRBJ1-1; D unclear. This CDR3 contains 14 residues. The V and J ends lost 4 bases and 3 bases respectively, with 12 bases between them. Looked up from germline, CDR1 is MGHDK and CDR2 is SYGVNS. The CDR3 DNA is TGTGCCAGCAGTGGACTTAGTGAGGACACTGAAGCTTTCTTT. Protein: CASSGLSEDTEAFF. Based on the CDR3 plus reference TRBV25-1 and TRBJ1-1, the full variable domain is EADIYQTPRYLVIGTGKKITLECSQTMGHDKMYWYQQDPGMELHLIHYSYGVNSTEKGDLSSESTVSRIRTEHFPLTLESARPSHTSQYLCASSGLSEDTEAFFGQGTRLTVV.

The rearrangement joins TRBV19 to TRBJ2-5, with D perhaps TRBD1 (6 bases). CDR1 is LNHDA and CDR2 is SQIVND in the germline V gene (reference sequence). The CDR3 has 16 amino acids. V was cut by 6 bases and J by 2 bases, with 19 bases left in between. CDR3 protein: CASSPGPGAAQETQYF. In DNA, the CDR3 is TGTGCCAGTAGCCCGGGTCCAGGGGCCGCACAAGAGACCCAGTACTTC.

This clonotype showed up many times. The CDR3 DNA reads as TGTGCCAGCAGTTTCTCCTGGGGCAATCAGCCCCAGCATTTT. Translation gives CASSFSWGNQPQHF. This chain joins TRBV27 and TRBJ1-5; D gene ambiguous. The germline CDR1 and CDR2 sequences are MNHEY and SMNVEV (reference sequence). The CDR3 spans 14 residues. Trimming shortened V by 3 bases and J by 2 bases, and 8 bases separated the two germline ends.

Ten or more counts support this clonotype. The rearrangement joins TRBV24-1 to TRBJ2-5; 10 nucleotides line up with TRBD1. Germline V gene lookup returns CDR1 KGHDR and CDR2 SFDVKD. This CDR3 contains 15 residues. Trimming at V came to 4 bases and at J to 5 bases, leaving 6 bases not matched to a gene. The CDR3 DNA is TGTGCCACCAGTGACTCCCAGGACAGGGGGGAGACCCAGTACTTC. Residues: CATSDSQDRGETQYF.

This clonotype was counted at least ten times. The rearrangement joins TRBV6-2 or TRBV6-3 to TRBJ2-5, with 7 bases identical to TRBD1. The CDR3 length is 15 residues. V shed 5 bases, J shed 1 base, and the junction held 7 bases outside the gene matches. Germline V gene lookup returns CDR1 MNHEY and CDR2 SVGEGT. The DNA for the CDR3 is TGTGCCAGCAGTCGACCGGGACAGACCCAAGAGACCCAGTACTTC. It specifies CASSRPGQTQETQYF.

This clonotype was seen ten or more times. CDR3 in DNA: TGTGCCAGCAGTTTACCCGCGGGGGGAACCTACGAGCAGTACTTC. Amino acids: CASSLPAGGTYEQYF. V gene TRBV28 combines with J gene TRBJ2-7; 8 bases agree with TRBD2. CDR1 MDHEN and CDR2 SYDVKM come from the germline V gene. This CDR3 comprises 15 residues. V trimming: 2 bases; J trimming: 2 bases; junction bases outside the gene matches: 5.

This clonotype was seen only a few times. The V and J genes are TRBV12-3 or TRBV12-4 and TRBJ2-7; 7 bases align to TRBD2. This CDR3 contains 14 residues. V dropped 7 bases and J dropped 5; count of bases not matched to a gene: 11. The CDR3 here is CASTPLGEGNEQYF. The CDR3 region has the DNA TGTGCCAGCACTCCGTTGGGGGAGGGCAACGAGCAGTACTTC.

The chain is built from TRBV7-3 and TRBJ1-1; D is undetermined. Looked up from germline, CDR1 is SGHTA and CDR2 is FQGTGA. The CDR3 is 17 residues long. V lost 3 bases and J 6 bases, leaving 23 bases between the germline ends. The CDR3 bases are TGTGCCAGCAGCTTGACCTCAAGGGAAACCGAGGGTGCTGAAGCTTTCTTT. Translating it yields CASSLTSRETEGAEAFF.

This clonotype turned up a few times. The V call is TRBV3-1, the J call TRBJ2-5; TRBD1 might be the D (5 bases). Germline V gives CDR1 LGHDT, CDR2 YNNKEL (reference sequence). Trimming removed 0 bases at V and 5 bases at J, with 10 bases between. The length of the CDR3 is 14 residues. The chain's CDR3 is CASSQDGARETQYF. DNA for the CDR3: TGTGCCAGCAGCCAAGATGGGGCACGGGAGACCCAGTACTTC.

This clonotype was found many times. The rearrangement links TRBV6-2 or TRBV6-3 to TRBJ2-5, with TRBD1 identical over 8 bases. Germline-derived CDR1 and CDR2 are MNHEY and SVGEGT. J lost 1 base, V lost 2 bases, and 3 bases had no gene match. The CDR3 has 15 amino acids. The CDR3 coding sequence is TGTGCCAGCAGTTACGACACAGGGGGCCAAGAGACCCAGTACTTC. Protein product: CASSYDTGGQETQYF.

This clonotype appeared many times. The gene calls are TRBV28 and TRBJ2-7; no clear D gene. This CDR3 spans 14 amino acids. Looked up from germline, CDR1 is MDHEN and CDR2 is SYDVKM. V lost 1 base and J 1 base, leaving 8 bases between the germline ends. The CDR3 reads CASSLYWDSYEQYF. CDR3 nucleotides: TGTGCCAGCAGTTTATATTGGGATTCCTACGAGCAGTACTTC.

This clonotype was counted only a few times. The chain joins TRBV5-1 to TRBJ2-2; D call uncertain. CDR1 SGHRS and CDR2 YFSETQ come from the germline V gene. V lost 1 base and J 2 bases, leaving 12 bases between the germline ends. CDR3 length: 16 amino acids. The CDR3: CASSLLHGINTGELFF. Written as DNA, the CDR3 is TGCGCCAGCAGCTTGTTGCACGGAATTAACACCGGGGAGCTGTTTTTT.

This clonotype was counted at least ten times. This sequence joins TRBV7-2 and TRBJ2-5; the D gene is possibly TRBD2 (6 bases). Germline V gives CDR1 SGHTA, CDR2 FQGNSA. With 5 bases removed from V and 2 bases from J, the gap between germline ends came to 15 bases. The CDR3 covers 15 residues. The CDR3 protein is CASSAGPMGQETQYF. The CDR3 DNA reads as TGTGCCAGCAGCGCGGGGCCAATGGGGCAAGAGACCCAGTACTTC.